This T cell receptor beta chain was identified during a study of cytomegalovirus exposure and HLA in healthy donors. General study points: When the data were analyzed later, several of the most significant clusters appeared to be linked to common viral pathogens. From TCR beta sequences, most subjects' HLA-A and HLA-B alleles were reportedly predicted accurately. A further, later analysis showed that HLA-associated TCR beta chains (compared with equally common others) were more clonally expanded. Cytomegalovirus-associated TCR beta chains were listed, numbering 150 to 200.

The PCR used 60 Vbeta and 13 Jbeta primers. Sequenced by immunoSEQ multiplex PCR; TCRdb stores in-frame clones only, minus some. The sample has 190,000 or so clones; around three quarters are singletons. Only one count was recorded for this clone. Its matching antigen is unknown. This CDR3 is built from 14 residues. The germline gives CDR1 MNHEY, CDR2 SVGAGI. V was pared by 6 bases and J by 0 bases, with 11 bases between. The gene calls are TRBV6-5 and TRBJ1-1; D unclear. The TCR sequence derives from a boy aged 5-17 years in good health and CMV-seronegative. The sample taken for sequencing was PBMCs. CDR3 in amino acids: CASRLGLLNTEAFF. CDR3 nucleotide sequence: TGTGCCAGCAGGCTCGGACTCCTGAACACTGAAGCTTTCTTT.